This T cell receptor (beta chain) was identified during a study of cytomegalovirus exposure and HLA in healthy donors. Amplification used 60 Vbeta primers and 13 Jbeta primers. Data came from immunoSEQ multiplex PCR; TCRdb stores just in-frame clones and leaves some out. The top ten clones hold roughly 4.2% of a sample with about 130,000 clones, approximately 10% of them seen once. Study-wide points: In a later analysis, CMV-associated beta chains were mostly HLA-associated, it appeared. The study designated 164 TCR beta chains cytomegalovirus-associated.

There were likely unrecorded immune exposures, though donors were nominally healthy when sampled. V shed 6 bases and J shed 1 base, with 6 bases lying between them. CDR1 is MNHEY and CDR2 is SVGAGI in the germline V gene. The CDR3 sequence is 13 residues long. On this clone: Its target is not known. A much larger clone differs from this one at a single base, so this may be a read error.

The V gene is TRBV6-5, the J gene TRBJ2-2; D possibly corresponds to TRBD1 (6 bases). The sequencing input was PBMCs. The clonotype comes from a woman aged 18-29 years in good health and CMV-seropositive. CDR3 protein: CASRTGNTGELFF. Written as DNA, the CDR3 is TGTGCCAGCAGGACAGGGAACACCGGGGAGCTGTTTTTT.